These T cell receptor beta chains were read from a single sample in a study of blood T cells in healthy people across ages. One entry per CDR3 protein, called by TCRdb with MiXCR from the 5' RACE reads. Of over 700,000 distinct CDR3 sequences listed, 20% to 25% were seen once; the top ten hold roughly 9%. The data were also submitted as part of a second study, on T cells of mothers and their children.

Sequences were obtained from blood. These receptors were collected from a boy aged 5-17 years in good health. Both conserved end residues are part of each CDR3. Fields, in order: clone size, V gene, J gene, CDR3 protein. Clone sizes are given selectively: once, few, many, or a class where the clone is expanded.

-	TRBV6-2/TRBV6-3	TRBJ2-5	CASKASGKETQYF
few	TRBV29-1	TRBJ2-2	CSVGTDTNTGELFF
-	TRBV14	TRBJ2-7	CASSQEPDSYEQYF
few	TRBV28	TRBJ2-1	CASSDPGQGAYEQFF
-	TRBV2	TRBJ2-5	CASCPLTQETQYF
-	TRBV12-3/TRBV12-4	TRBJ2-2	CASRYGDRNTGELFF
-	TRBV7-2	TRBJ2-7	CASSLGLADSYEQYF
few	TRBV4-2	TRBJ2-7	CASSQGGVNEQYF
few	TRBV9	TRBJ2-3	CASSKVAGVLGTDTQYF
few	TRBV11-2	TRBJ2-2	CASSLVPGRAGELFF
few	TRBV7-2	TRBJ2-1	CASSLRGAGESYNEQFF
-	TRBV28	-	CASRAREPKPRQFF
once	TRBV7-2	TRBJ2-1	CASTPGWRGEQFF
few	TRBV7-3	TRBJ2-2	CASSRTSETTGELFF
-	TRBV7-2	TRBJ2-5	CASSLVMGSSGGEQGTQYF
once	TRBV5-1	TRBJ2-1	CASSGDRAEQFF
few	TRBV12-3/TRBV12-4	TRBJ1-1	CASSWGTNTEAFF
-	TRBV6-4	TRBJ2-1	CASRPRDRGSADGSYNEQFF
-	TRBV7-9	TRBJ1-5	CASSLGGLDQPQHF
-	TRBV20-1	-	CSAETGGATYEQYF
-	TRBV24-1	TRBJ2-1	CATNGGNEQFF
-	TRBV28	-	CASSLGGVLYEQYF
-	TRBV7-2	TRBJ2-7	CASSLRWQGPYEQYF
few	TRBV7-9	TRBJ2-1	CASSEGLAGPWEQFF
few	TRBV20-1	TRBJ2-1	CSATKDKLAGAYNEQFF
-	TRBV7-2	TRBJ2-5	CASSRPPGEETQYF
-	TRBV19	TRBJ2-5	CASSRLRQETQYF
-	TRBV7-3	TRBJ2-1	CASSLIGVAGYSYNGQFF
-	TRBV29-1	TRBJ2-7	CSVEADRGNSYEQYF
-	TRBV4-2	TRBJ2-7	CASSQVGLAGSTYEQYF
-	TRBV5-1	TRBJ2-3	CASSLTAQPGRAQYF
-	TRBV7-2	TRBJ1-2	CASSSLTSGWGYTF
few	TRBV7-9	TRBJ2-1	CATIRIAYHNEQLF
-	TRBV29-1	TRBJ2-4	CSVLSGAGIQYF
few	TRBV7-6	TRBJ2-5	CASSLGGPEWFF
-	TRBV20-1	TRBJ1-1	CSARDGRGNTEAFF
-	TRBV12-5	TRBJ2-2	CASGLVDPPPGELFF
-	TRBV13	TRBJ2-1	CASSFERDNEQFF
once	TRBV3-1	TRBJ2-7	CASSHLQGGAYEQYF
-	TRBV6-2/TRBV6-3	TRBJ2-2	CASTLPLTGELFF
few	TRBV18	TRBJ2-1	CASSPGTSGMGSYNEQFF
few	TRBV11-2	TRBJ2-7	CASSLLLTGASYEQYF
-	TRBV4-2	TRBJ2-3	CASSMADREDVDTQYF
few	TRBV12-3/TRBV12-4	TRBJ1-1	CASSLRTPGRAFF
few	TRBV5-1	TRBJ2-4	CASSFGKEQGQNIQYF
-	TRBV29-1	TRBJ1-1	CSVGSVSSAFF
-	TRBV7-6	TRBJ2-1	CASSLWAEDNEQFF
-	TRBV7-3	TRBJ2-1	CASSLSGLSSNEQFF
-	TRBV12-3/TRBV12-4	TRBJ1-5	CASSALTSSNQPQHF
once	TRBV2	TRBJ2-7	CASSAPDKTYEQYF